One T cell receptor (beta chain) is described in this entry. The data derive from a study of cytotoxic CD8 clonotypes in ibrutinib-treated CLL. Whole-study context: Partial response occurred in 24 patients and complete response in 2; at median about 70 months, roughly 15 remained remitted and around 12 progressed.

Using immunoSEQ multiplex PCR, the repertoire was profiled, and TCRdb retains in-frame clones only, with some absent. The sample shows under 150,000 clones, 80% of them seen only once. Germline V gives CDR1 MGHRA, CDR2 YSYEKL. Trimming cost V 5 bases and J 2 bases, with 19 bases left between them. This CDR3 region has 18 residues. The rearrangement uses TRBV4-1 and TRBJ2-6, with D perhaps matching TRBD1 (6 bases). The specimen comprised PBMCs, sampled after 36 months of ibrutinib treatment. The clonotype originates from a human donor with chronic lymphocytic leukemia. DNA for the CDR3: TGCGCCAGCAGCAGGTCCAGGGGCGTTAGTCCTGGGGCCAACGTCCTGACTTTC. Translation gives CASSRSRGVSPGANVLTF.